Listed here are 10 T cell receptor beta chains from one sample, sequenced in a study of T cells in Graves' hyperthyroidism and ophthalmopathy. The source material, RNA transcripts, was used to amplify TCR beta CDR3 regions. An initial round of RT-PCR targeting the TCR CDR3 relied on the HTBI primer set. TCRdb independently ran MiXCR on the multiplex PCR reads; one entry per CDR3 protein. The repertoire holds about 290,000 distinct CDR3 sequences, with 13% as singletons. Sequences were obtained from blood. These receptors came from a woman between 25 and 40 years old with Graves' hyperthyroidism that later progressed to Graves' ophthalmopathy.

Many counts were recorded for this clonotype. Here the CDR3 DNA reads TGCAGTGCTAGTTATGAGGGGACTGAAGCTTTCTTT. It encodes CSASYEGTEAFF. This chain connects TRBV20-1 to TRBJ1-1, with a tentative D call TRBD1 (5 bases). Trimming shortened V by 3 bases and J by 5 bases, and 10 bases separated the two germline ends. The CDR3 runs 12 residues. Per germline, CDR1 DFQATT and CDR2 SNEGSKA (reference sequence).

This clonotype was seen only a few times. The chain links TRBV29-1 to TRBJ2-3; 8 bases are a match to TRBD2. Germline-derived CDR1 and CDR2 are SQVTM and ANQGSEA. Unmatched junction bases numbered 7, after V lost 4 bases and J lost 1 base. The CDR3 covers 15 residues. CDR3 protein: CSVAYGGGGTDTQYF. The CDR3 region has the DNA TGCAGCGTTGCGTACGGGGGGGGAGGCACAGATACGCAGTATTTT.

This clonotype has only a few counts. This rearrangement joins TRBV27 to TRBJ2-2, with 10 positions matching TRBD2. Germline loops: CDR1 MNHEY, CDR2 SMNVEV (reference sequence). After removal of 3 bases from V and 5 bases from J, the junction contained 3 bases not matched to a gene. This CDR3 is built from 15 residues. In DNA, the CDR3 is TGTGCCAGCAGTTTTTATAGCGGGGGGACCGGGGAGCTGTTTTTT. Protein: CASSFYSGGTGELFF.

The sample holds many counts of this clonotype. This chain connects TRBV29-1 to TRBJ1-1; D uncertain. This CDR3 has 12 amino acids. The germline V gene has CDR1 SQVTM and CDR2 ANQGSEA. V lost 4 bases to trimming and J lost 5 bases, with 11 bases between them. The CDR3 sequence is CSVGHPRTEAFF. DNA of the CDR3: TGCAGCGTTGGGCACCCGAGGACTGAAGCTTTCTTT.

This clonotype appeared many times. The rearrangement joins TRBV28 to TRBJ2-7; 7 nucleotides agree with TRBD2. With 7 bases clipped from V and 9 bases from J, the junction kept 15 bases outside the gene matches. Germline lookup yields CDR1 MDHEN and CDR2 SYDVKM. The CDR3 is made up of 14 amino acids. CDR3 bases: TGTGCCAGCACTGAGCACAGGACCGCTAGCGGGCAGTACTTC. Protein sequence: CASTEHRTASGQYF.

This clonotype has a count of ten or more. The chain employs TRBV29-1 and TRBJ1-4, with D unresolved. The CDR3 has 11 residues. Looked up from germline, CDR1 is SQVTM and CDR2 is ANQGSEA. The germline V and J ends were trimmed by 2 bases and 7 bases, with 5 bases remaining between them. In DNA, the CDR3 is TGCAGCGTTGAACGGAGTGAAAAACTGTTTTTT. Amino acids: CSVERSEKLFF. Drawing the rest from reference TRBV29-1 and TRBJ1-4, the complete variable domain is SAVISQKPSRDICQRGTSLTIQCQVDSQVTMMFWYRQQPGQSLTLIATANQGSEATYESGFVIDKFPISRPNLTFSTLTVSNMSPEDSSIYLCSVERSEKLFFGSGTQLSVL.

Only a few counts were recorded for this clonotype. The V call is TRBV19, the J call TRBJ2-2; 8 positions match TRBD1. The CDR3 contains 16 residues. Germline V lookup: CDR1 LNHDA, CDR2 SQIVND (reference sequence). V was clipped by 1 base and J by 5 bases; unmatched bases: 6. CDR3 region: CASSIGAGGLTGELFF. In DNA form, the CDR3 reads TGTGCCAGTAGTATAGGGGCAGGGGGCTTAACCGGGGAGCTGTTTTTT.

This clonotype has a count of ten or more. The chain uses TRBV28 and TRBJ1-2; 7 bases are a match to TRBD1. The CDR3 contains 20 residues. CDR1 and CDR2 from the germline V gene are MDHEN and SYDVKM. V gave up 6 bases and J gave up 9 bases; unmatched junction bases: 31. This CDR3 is CASRLPERQGRYPSLESYTF. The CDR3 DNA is TGTGCCAGCAGACTACCCGAACGACAGGGACGATACCCGTCCTTAGAGAGCTACACCTTC.

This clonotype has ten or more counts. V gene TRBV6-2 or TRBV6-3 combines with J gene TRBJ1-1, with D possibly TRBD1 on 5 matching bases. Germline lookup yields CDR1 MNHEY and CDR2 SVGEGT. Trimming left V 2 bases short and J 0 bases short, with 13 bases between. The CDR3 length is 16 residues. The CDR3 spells CASSYGGSAMNTEAFF. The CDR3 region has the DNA TGTGCCAGCAGTTACGGGGGGTCAGCTATGAACACTGAAGCTTTCTTT.

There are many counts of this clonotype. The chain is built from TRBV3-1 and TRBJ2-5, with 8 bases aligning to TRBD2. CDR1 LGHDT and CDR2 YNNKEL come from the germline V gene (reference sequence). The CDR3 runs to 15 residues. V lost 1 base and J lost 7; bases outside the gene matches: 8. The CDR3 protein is CASSQGMTSAGTQYF. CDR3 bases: TGTGCCAGCAGCCAAGGAATGACTAGCGCCGGGACCCAGTACTTC.